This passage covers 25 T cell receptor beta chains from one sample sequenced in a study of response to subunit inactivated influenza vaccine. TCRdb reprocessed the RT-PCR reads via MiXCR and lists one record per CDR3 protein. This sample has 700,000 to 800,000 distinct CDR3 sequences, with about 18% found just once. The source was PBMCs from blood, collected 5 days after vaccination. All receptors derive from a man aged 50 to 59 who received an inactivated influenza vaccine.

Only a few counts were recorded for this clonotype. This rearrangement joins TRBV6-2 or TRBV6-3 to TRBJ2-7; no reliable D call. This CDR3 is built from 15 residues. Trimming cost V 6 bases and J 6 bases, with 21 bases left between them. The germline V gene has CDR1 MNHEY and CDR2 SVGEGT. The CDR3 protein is CASSSPKGWVSEQYF. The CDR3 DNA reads TGTGCCAGCAGCTCCCCCAAAGGATGGGTAAGCGAGCAGTACTTC.

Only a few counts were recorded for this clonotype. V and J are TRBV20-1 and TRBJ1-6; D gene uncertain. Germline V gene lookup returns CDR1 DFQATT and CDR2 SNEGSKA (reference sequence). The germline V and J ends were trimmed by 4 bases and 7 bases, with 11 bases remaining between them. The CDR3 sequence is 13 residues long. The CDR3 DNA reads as TGCAGTGCTAACATCGAGGCGAATTCACCCCTCCACTTT. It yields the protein CSANIEANSPLHF.

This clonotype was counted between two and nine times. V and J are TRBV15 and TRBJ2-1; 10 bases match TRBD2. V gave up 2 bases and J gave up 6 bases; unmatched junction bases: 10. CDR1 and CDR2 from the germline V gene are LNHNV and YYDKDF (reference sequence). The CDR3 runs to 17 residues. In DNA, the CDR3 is TGTGCCACCAGCAGATACTGGGCTAGCGGGAGTGTCAATGAGCAGTTCTTC. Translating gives CATSRYWASGSVNEQFF.

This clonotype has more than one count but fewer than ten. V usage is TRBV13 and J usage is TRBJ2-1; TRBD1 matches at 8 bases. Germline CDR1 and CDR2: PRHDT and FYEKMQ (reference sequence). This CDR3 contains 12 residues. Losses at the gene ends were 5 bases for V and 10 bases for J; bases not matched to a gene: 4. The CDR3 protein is CASSGRGPEQFF. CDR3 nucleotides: TGTGCCAGCAGCGGCAGGGGGCCAGAGCAGTTCTTC.

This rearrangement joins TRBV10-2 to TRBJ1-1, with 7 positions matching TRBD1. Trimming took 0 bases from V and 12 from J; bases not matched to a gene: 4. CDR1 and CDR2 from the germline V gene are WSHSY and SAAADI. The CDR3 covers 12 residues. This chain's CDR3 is CASSESRGPTFF. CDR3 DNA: TGCGCCAGCAGTGAGTCTAGGGGGCCAACTTTCTTT.

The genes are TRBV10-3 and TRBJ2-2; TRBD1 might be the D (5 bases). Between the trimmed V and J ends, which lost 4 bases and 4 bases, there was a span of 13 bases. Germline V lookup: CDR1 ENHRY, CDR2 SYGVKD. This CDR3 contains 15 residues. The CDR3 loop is CAISGRVPATGELFF. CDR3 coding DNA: TGTGCCATCAGTGGCAGGGTCCCAGCCACCGGGGAGCTGTTTTTT.

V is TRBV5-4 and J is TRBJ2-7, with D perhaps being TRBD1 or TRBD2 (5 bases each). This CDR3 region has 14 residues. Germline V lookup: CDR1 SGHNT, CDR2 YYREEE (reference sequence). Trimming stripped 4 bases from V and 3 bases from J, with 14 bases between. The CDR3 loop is CASSPRGRFYEQYF. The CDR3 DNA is TGTGCCAGCAGCCCGAGGGGACGGTTCTACGAGCAGTACTTC.

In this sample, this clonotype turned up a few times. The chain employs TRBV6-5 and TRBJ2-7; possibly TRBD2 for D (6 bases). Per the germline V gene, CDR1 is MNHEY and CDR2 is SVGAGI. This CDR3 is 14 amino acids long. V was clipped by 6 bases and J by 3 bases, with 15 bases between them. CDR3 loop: CASRYRRGVYEQYF. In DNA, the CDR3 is TGTGCCAGCAGGTACAGGAGGGGTGTCTACGAGCAGTACTTC.

CDR3 sequence: CASSEPGENSPLHF. Written as DNA, the CDR3 is TGTGCCAGCAGTGAACCAGGGGAAAATTCACCCCTCCACTTT. The chain recombines TRBV25-1 with TRBJ1-6; TRBD1 is a possible D gene (6 bases). There are 14 residues in the CDR3. Looked up from germline, CDR1 is MGHDK and CDR2 is SYGVNS. V was clipped by 2 bases and J by 7 bases, with 9 bases between them.

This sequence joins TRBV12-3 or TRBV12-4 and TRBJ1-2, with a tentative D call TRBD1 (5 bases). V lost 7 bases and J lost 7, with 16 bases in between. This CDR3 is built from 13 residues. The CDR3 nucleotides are TGTGCCAGCACCCTGGGGCAGGGAGGTGGCTACACCTTC. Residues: CASTLGQGGGYTF.

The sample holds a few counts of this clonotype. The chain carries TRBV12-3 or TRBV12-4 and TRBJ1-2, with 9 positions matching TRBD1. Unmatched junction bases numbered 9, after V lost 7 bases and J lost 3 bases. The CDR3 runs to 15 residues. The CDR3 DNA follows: TGTGCCAGCAAATTGGGACAGGGAGGTTACTATGGCTACACCTTC. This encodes CASKLGQGGYYGYTF.

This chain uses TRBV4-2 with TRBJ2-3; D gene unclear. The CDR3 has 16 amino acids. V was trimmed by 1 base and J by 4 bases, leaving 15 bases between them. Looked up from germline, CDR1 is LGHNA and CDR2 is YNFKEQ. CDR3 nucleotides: TGTGCCAGCAGCCAAGCGCTCCGAATTTCAGCAGATACGCAGTATTTT. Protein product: CASSQALRISADTQYF.

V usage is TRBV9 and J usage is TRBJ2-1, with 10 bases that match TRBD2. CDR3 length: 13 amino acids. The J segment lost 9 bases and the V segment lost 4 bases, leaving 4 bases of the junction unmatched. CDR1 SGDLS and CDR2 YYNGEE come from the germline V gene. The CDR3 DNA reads TGTGCCAGCAGCCTCGGGACTAGCGTTGAGCAGTTCTTC. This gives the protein CASSLGTSVEQFF.

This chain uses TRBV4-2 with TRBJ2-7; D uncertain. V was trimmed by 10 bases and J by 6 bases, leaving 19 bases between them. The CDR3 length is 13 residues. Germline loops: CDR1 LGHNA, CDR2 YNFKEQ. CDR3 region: CAMGPGLPCEQYF. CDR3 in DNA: TGTGCCATGGGCCCCGGGCTCCCATGCGAGCAGTACTTC.

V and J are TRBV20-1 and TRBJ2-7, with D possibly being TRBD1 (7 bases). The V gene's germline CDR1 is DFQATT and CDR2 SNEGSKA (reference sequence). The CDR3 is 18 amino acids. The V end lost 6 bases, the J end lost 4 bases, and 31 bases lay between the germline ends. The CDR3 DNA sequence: TGCAGTGCCGTAGCTAGAGGGGACAGCGCCCGGGGGCGGTACGAGCAGTACTTC. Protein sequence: CSAVARGDSARGRYEQYF.

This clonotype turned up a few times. CDR3 in DNA: TGCGCCAGCAGCTCGGGACAGGTAGTGGCCTACGAGCAGTACTTC. This sequence encodes CASSSGQVVAYEQYF. The chain uses TRBV5-1 and TRBJ2-7; the match to TRBD1 covers 8 bases. The junction had 7 bases not matched to a gene; V was cut back by 3 bases and J by 2 bases. CDR3 size: 15 residues. Germline V gives CDR1 SGHRS, CDR2 YFSETQ.

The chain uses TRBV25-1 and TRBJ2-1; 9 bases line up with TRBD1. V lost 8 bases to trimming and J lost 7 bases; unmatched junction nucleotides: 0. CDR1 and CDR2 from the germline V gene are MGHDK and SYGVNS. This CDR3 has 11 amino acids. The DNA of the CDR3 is TGTGCCAGCGGGACAGGGAATGAGCAGTTCTTC. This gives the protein CASGTGNEQFF.

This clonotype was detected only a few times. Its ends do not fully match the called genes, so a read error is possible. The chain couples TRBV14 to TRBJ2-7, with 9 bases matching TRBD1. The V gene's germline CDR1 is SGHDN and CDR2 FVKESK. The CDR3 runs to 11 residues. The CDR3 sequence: CASGTGTGWHF. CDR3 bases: TGTGCCAGCGGAACCGGGACAGGGTGGCACTTC.

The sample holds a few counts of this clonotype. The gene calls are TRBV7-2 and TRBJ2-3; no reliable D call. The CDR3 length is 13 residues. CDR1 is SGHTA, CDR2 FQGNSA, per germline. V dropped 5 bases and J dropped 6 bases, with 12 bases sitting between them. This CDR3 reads CASSVMRLDTQYF. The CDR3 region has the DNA TGTGCCAGCAGCGTCATGCGCCTTGATACGCAGTATTTT.

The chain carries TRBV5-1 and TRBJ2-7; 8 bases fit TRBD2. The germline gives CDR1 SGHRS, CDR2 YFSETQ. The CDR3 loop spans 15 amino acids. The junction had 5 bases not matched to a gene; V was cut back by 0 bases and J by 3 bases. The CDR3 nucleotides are TGCGCCAGCAGCTTGGCCGCCGGGAGGGACTACGAGCAGTACTTC. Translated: CASSLAAGRDYEQYF.

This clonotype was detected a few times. The CDR3 DNA reads TGTGCCAGCACTCCCAAGTGGGAACGGCCTAATGAAAAACTGTTTTTT. Its protein is CASTPKWERPNEKLFF. V and J are TRBV6-1 and TRBJ1-4; D is undetermined. Looked up from germline, CDR1 is MNHNS and CDR2 is SASEGT. The CDR3 spans 16 residues. V lost 7 bases to trimming and J lost 3 bases, with 18 bases between them.

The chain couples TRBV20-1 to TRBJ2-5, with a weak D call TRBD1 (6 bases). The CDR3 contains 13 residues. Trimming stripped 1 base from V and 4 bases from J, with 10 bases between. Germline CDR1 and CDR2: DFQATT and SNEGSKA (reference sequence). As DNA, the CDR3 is TGCAGTGCTAGAGCTACAGGGACAGAGACCCAGTACTTC. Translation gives CSARATGTETQYF.

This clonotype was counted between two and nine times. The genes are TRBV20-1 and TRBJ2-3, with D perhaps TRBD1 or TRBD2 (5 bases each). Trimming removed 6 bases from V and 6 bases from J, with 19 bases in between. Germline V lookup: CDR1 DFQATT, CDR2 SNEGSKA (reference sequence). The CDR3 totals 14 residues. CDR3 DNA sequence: TGCAGTGCCCAGAAACCGGGGCTTAAGGATACGCAGTATTTT. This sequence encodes CSAQKPGLKDTQYF.

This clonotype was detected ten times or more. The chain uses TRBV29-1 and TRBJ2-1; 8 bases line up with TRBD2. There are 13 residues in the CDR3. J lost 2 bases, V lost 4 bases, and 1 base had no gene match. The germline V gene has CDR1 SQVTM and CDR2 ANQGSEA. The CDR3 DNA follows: TGCAGCGTTGTGCGGGGGGCCTACAATGAGCAGTTCTTC. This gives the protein CSVVRGAYNEQFF.

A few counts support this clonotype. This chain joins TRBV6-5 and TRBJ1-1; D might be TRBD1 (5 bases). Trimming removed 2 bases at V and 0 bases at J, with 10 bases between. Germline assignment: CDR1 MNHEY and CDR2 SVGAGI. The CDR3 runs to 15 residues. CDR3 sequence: CASSYGTQMNTEAFF. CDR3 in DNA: TGTGCCAGCAGTTACGGGACTCAAATGAACACTGAAGCTTTCTTT.